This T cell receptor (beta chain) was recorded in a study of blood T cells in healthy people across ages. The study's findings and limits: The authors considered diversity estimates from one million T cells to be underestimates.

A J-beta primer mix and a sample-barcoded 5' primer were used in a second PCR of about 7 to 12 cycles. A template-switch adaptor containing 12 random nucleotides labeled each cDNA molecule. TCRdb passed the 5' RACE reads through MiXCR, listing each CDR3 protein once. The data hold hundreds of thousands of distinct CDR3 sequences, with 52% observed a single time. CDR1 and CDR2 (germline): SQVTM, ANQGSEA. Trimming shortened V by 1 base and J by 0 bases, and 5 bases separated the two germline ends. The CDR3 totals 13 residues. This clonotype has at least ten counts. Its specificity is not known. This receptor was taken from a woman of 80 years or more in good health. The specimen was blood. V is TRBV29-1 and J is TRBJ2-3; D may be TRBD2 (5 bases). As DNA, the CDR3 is TGCAGCGTTGAAGCGGGAAGCACAGATACGCAGTATTTT. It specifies CSVEAGSTDTQYF.